What follows are 5 T cell receptor beta chains derived from one specimen sequenced in a study of T cells in localized non-small cell lung cancer (TCRdb year 2020). Library prep was done by the immunoSEQ multiplex PCR assay. TCRdb obtained this table from immuneACCESS and retained in-frame rearrangements with V and J assigned. These tables miss some clones; where compared with another copy, unresolved V genes account for less than half of the shortfall, and the remainder is unexplained. The sample profile shows about 1,000 clones; around 25% of them were found once. The leading ten clones occupy roughly 9.1% of the sample. Here the sequenced sample was normal lung tissue next to the tumor, taken before any cancer treatment. The receptors derive from a woman between 35 and 75 years old with stage III squamous cell lung carcinoma.

CDR3 region: CASPLPGNTIYF. For the CDR3, the DNA is TGTGCCAGCCCTCTACCTGGAAACACCATATATTTT. V is TRBV12-5 and J is TRBJ1-3; D remains unclear. Germline V CDR1 and CDR2: LGHNT, FRNRAP. The CDR3 has 12 residues.

This clone was observed a handful of times. The J gene is TRBJ2-3, the V gene TRBV4-1; TRBD1 or TRBD2 may be the D gene (5 bases each). Per germline, CDR1 MGHRA and CDR2 YSYEKL. Trimming shortened V by 1 base and J by 4 bases, and 12 bases separated the two germline ends. The CDR3 length is 15 residues. CDR3 residues: CASSQGGSAADTQYF. The CDR3 DNA follows: TGCGCCAGCAGCCAAGGGGGGTCTGCGGCAGATACGCAGTATTTT.

This clone was seen a handful of times. This rearrangement joins TRBV10-3 to TRBJ1-4; D not certain. The CDR3 extends over 15 amino acids. Trimming removed 0 bases from V and 0 bases from J, with 5 bases in between. Germline CDR1 and CDR2: ENHRY and SYGVKD. The CDR3 DNA is TGTGCCATCAGTGAGTCGGGTGCAACTAATGAAAAACTGTTTTTT. Its translation: CAISESGATNEKLFF.

Points on this clone: At one end the junction does not follow the germline gene, possibly because of a read error. This chain links TRBV11-3 with TRBJ2-7; 9 nucleotides match TRBD1. The CDR3 loop spans 14 amino acids. Germline-derived CDR1 and CDR2 are SGHNT and YENEEA. The CDR3: CASSLDRGFYEQYF. The CDR3 coding sequence is TGTGCCAGCAGCCTAGACAGGGGGTTCTACGAGCAGTACTTC.

The chain uses TRBV10-2 and TRBJ2-5, with TRBD1 matching over 8 bases. Losses at the gene ends were 6 bases for V and 1 base for J; bases not matched to a gene: 1. Germline-derived CDR1 and CDR2 are WSHSY and SAAADI. This CDR3 is built from 13 residues. CDR3 protein: CASRTGGQETQYF. DNA for the CDR3: TGCGCCAGCAGAACAGGGGGCCAAGAGACCCAGTACTTC.